The 17 T cell receptor beta chains in this list originate from one sample, sequenced in a study of cytomegalovirus exposure and HLA in healthy donors. PCR amplification relied on 60 Vbeta primers (plus 13 Jbeta primers). The table came from immunoSEQ multiplex PCR; TCRdb's copy has only in-frame clones and leaves some out. The sample has approximately 90,000 clones; roughly 85% are singletons. The sample was PBMCs. These receptor sequences come from a man aged 40-55 years in good health and CMV-seropositive.

The rearrangement joins TRBV9 to TRBJ1-6; 7 bases match TRBD1. The germline V gene encodes CDR1 SGDLS and CDR2 YYNGEE. This CDR3 is 16 amino acids long. The junction had 8 bases not matched to a gene; V was cut back by 0 bases and J by 8 bases. The CDR3 sequence is CASSVALTGLDSPLHF. CDR3 sequence (DNA): TGTGCCAGCAGCGTAGCCCTGACAGGGTTAGATTCACCCCTCCACTTT.

The chain is built from TRBV30 and TRBJ1-1, with 12 bases that match TRBD1. Germline lookup yields CDR1 GTSNPN and CDR2 SVGIG (reference sequence). The CDR3 is made up of 16 amino acids. With 5 bases clipped from V and 4 bases from J, the junction kept 11 bases outside the gene matches. CDR3 protein: CAWETGTGGRSTEAFF. The CDR3, as DNA: TGTGCCTGGGAAACCGGGACAGGGGGCAGGAGCACTGAAGCTTTCTTT.

The chain couples TRBV14 to TRBJ1-2; no definite D call. The CDR3 sequence is 16 residues long. The germline V gene has CDR1 SGHDN and CDR2 FVKESK. V was shortened by 1 base and J by 4 bases, with 16 bases between the two germline ends. The CDR3 region has the DNA TGTGCCAGCAGCCAAGTGGTGGAGTCCCGTTTCTATGGCTACACCTTC. This translates into CASSQVVESRFYGYTF.

The genes are TRBV27 and TRBJ2-3, with a tentative D call TRBD2 (5 bases). The CDR3 is 14 residues long. Germline lookup yields CDR1 MNHEY and CDR2 SMNVEV (reference sequence). V shed 5 bases and J shed 2 bases, with 11 bases lying between them. For the CDR3, the DNA is TGTGCCAGCAGTCTCGGACTGATCACAGATACGCAGTATTTT. Its protein is CASSLGLITDTQYF.

The chain joins TRBV2 to TRBJ2-1; D is perhaps TRBD2 (7 bases). CDR3 size: 19 residues. Trimming took off 7 bases at V and 6 bases at J, with 31 bases between the two ends. Per the germline V gene, CDR1 is SNHLY and CDR2 is FYNNEI. CDR3 nucleotide sequence: TGTGCCAGCACCGTCGACGCCCCGTCTTCTAGCGCGGGGGCCAATGAGCAGTTCTTC. This encodes CASTVDAPSSSAGANEQFF.

This clone showed up just once. The chain uses TRBV7-2 and TRBJ1-6; the match to TRBD1 covers 7 bases. This CDR3 spans 13 amino acids. From germline, CDR1 is SGHTA and CDR2 FQGNSA. After removal of 5 bases from V and 7 bases from J, the junction contained 2 bases not matched to a gene. The CDR3 DNA follows: TGTGCCAGCAGCAGGGACAGCAATTCACCCCTCCACTTT. Translation: CASSRDSNSPLHF. The full variable domain, with the rest looked up from reference TRBV7-2 and TRBJ1-6, is GAGVSQSPSNKVTEKGKDVELRCDPISGHTALYWYRQSLGQGLEFLIYFQGNSAPDKSGLPSDRFSAERTGGSVSTLTIQRTQQEDSAVYLCASSRDSNSPLHFGNGTRLTVT.

The V call is TRBV5-4, the J call TRBJ2-1; D might be TRBD2 (5 bases). This CDR3 has 14 amino acids. CDR1 is SGHNT, CDR2 YYREEE, per germline (reference sequence). The V gene lost 3 bases and the J gene lost 2 bases, with 9 bases spanning the gap. This chain's CDR3 is CASSSPGAYNEQFF. The CDR3 coding sequence is TGTGCCAGCAGCTCCCCCGGGGCCTACAATGAGCAGTTCTTC.

This chain links TRBV9 with TRBJ1-5; TRBD1 aligns across 7 bases. Germline loops: CDR1 SGDLS, CDR2 YYNGEE. Germline trimming cut 4 bases from V and 3 bases from J; bases unmatched to any gene: 4. This CDR3 contains 14 residues. The CDR3 DNA reads as TGTGCCAGCAGCCCTCAGGGGGTCAATCAGCCCCAGCATTTT. Its protein product is CASSPQGVNQPQHF. The variable domain in full, completed from reference TRBV9 and TRBJ1-5, reads DSGVTQTPKHLITATGQRVTLRCSPRSGDLSVYWYQQSLDQGLQFLIQYYNGEERAKGNILERFSAQQFPDLHSELNLSSLELGDSALYFCASSPQGVNQPQHFGDGTRLSIL.

J is TRBJ2-5 and V is TRBV6-5; 7 bases are a match to TRBD2. J lost 1 base, V lost 2 bases, and 4 bases had no gene match. The CDR3 contains 15 residues. The germline V gene has CDR1 MNHEY and CDR2 SVGAGI. CDR3 coding DNA: TGTGCCAGCAGTTACGTGCGGGAGCTCCAAGAGACCCAGTACTTC. Its protein product is CASSYVRELQETQYF.

V usage is TRBV18 and J usage is TRBJ2-1; D perhaps matches TRBD2 (5 bases). V dropped 1 base and J dropped 7 bases, with 11 bases sitting between them. Per germline, CDR1 KGHSH and CDR2 LQKENI. The CDR3 consists of 14 residues. CDR3 sequence (DNA): TGTGCCAGCTCACCACAGGGTCGGGGTAATGAGCAGTTCTTC. Amino acids: CASSPQGRGNEQFF.

This chain uses TRBV6-6 with TRBJ1-1; tentative D call: TRBD1 (6 bases). The V end was cut by 4 bases, the J end by 0 bases, with 12 bases between. The CDR3 length is 15 residues. Germline V gene sequence: CDR1 MNHNY, CDR2 SVGAGI (reference sequence). The CDR3 here is CASSSPTGLNTEAFF. DNA of the CDR3: TGTGCCAGCAGTTCACCGACAGGTCTGAACACTGAAGCTTTCTTT.

In its sample, this clone was seen a few times. V usage is TRBV19 and J usage is TRBJ1-2, with a tentative D call TRBD1 (5 bases). Between the trimmed V and J ends, which lost 3 bases and 5 bases, there was a span of 13 bases. Germline values: CDR1 LNHDA, CDR2 SQIVND (reference sequence). The CDR3 contains 14 residues. As DNA, the CDR3 is TGTGCCAGTAGTATGACAGCGGGGAAATATGGCTACACCTTC. It translates to CASSMTAGKYGYTF.

The V call is TRBV5-1, the J call TRBJ2-7, with D perhaps TRBD1 (9 bases). V was trimmed by 4 bases and J by 3 bases, leaving 17 bases between them. Germline values: CDR1 SGHRS, CDR2 YFSETQ. This CDR3 spans 15 amino acids. The CDR3 sequence: CASSREGQGFYEQYF. In DNA, the CDR3 is TGCGCCAGCAGCCGGGAGGGACAGGGTTTCTACGAGCAGTACTTC.

The J gene is TRBJ1-2, the V gene TRBV15, with TRBD1 matching over 7 bases. Per germline, CDR1 LNHNV and CDR2 YYDKDF (reference sequence). J was trimmed by 5 bases and V by 4 bases; bases with no gene match: 16. The CDR3 extends over 17 amino acids. The CDR3 loop is CATSTPLYRGRRYGYTF. The CDR3 DNA reads TGTGCCACCAGCACCCCCCTTTATAGGGGGCGAAGGTATGGCTACACCTTC.

V and J are TRBV7-8 and TRBJ1-1, with D hard to call. CDR1 is SGHVS, CDR2 FQNEAQ, per germline. V was shortened by 0 bases and J by 8 bases, with 10 bases between the two germline ends. The CDR3 totals 13 residues. CDR3 sequence: CASSLAGPGEAFF. CDR3 nucleotide sequence: TGTGCCAGCAGCTTAGCGGGCCCGGGAGAAGCTTTCTTT. Together with reference TRBV7-8 and TRBJ1-1, the CDR3 gives the full variable domain: GAGVSQSPRYKVAKRGQDVALRCDPISGHVSLFWYQQALGQGPEFLTYFQNEAQLDKSGLPSDRFFAERPEGSVSTLKIQRTQQEDSAVYLCASSLAGPGEAFFGQGTRLTVV.

The chain couples TRBV5-6 to TRBJ2-5; D is possibly TRBD1 (6 bases). Near its end, the DNA agrees better with TRBJ2-7, so the J call may be wrong. The CDR3 length is 15 residues. The germline V gene encodes CDR1 SGHDT and CDR2 YYEEEE. The CDR3 DNA follows: TGTGCCAGCAGCCGGACAGCCAACCAACACTACGAGCAGTACTTC. As protein: CASSRTANQHYEQYF.

This chain links TRBV7-9 with TRBJ2-3; maybe TRBD1 (6 bases). CDR1 SEHNR and CDR2 FQNEAQ come from the germline V gene (reference sequence). CDR3 length: 15 amino acids. Trimming pared 5 bases from V and 0 bases from J, leaving 12 bases between. The DNA of the CDR3 is TGTGCCAGCAGCCGCGCAGGACAGAGCACAGATACGCAGTATTTT. Its translation is CASSRAGQSTDTQYF.